The 26 T cell receptor beta chains below come from one sample, sequenced in a study of blood T cell repertoires in COVID-19. Clones were read by immunoSEQ multiplex PCR, and TCRdb kept only the in-frame ones, dropping some. This repertoire shows about 100,000 clones, approximately 87% found once; its top ten account for 15%. Input material: peripheral blood. The receptors stem from a man aged 45-60 years with acute or convalescent COVID-19.

V is TRBV27 and J is TRBJ1-1; 12 positions agree with TRBD1. Germline V gene data show CDR1 as MNHEY and CDR2 as SMNVEV (reference sequence). V was pared by 6 bases and J by 7 bases, with 18 bases of the junction left unmatched. This CDR3 comprises 18 residues. CDR3 coding DNA: TGTGCCAGCAGCCCATTCGGGACAGGGGGCATTAGGGGGGTTGAAGCTTTCTTT. This gives the protein CASSPFGTGGIRGVEAFF.

This clone was detected only once. The chain is built from TRBV11-2 and TRBJ2-7; maybe TRBD2 (5 bases). V lost 4 bases, J lost 3 bases, and 7 bases lay in between. Germline CDR1 is SGHAT and CDR2 is FQNNGV. This CDR3 is 12 amino acids long. CDR3 loop: CASSYGIYEQYF. CDR3 bases: TGTGCCAGCAGCTACGGGATCTACGAGCAGTACTTC.

J is TRBJ2-3 and V is TRBV11-3; the match to TRBD2 covers 14 bases. Germline-derived CDR1 and CDR2 are SGHNT and YENEEA. Losses at the gene ends were 2 bases for V and 0 bases for J; bases not matched to a gene: 7. CDR3 size: 19 residues. CDR3 region: CASSLTRLAGGESTDTQYF. The CDR3 DNA follows: TGTGCCAGCAGCTTAACGAGACTAGCGGGAGGGGAAAGCACAGATACGCAGTATTTT.

The CDR3 loop is CAWSLGTGANSPLHF. The CDR3 nucleotides are TGTGCCTGGAGTCTGGGGACAGGGGCTAATTCACCCCTCCACTTT. The chain carries TRBV30 and TRBJ1-6; 10 nucleotides line up with TRBD1. The CDR3 loop spans 15 amino acids. V was pared by 2 bases and J by 6 bases, with 4 bases of the junction left unmatched. Germline lookup yields CDR1 GTSNPN and CDR2 SVGIG (reference sequence).

The chain is built from TRBV29-1 and TRBJ2-5, with D maybe TRBD2 (5 bases). This CDR3 spans 10 amino acids. Trimming stripped 4 bases from V and 10 bases from J, with 10 bases between. The germline V gene encodes CDR1 SQVTM and CDR2 ANQGSEA. CDR3 DNA: TGCAGCGTTGGCGGGCGGCGCCAGTACTTC. It encodes CSVGGRRQYF. Complete variable domain (other parts from reference TRBV29-1 and TRBJ2-5): SAVISQKPSRDICQRGTSLTIQCQVDSQVTMMFWYRQQPGQSLTLIATANQGSEATYESGFVIDKFPISRPNLTFSTLTVSNMSPEDSSIYLCSVGGRRQYFGPGTRLLVL.

The J gene is TRBJ2-1, the V gene TRBV5-6; D perhaps matches TRBD1 (6 bases). Germline V CDR1 and CDR2: SGHDT, YYEEEE. V was trimmed by 2 bases and J by 4 bases, leaving 16 bases between them. The CDR3 is 16 amino acids. CDR3 sequence: CASSFSRQEIYNEQFF. The CDR3 bases are TGTGCCAGCAGCTTTTCGAGACAGGAGATTTACAATGAGCAGTTCTTC.

The gene calls are TRBV5-1 and TRBJ2-5; 9 bases are a match to TRBD1. The CDR3 contains 14 residues. The germline V gene encodes CDR1 SGHRS and CDR2 YFSETQ. After removal of 0 bases from V and 5 bases from J, the junction contained 2 bases not matched to a gene. CDR3 in amino acids: CASSLAGTGETQYF. CDR3 in DNA: TGCGCCAGCAGCTTGGCCGGGACAGGGGAGACCCAGTACTTC.

This chain links TRBV28 with TRBJ2-7, with TRBD1 matching over 11 bases. Germline CDR1 reads MDHEN; CDR2 reads SYDVKM. J lost 1 base, V lost 6 bases, and 2 bases had no gene match. The CDR3 runs to 14 residues. The CDR3 sequence is CASRGTGGSYEQYF. For the CDR3, the DNA is TGTGCCAGCAGGGGGACAGGGGGGTCCTACGAGCAGTACTTC.

The V call is TRBV3-1 (or the pseudogene TRBV3-2), the J call TRBJ2-1; no clear D. V was cut by 0 bases and J by 14 bases, with 8 bases left in between. Per germline, CDR1 LGHDT and CDR2 YNNKEL (reference sequence). The CDR3 has 11 amino acids. The chain's CDR3 is CASSQEESEFF. CDR3 coding DNA: TGTGCCAGCAGCCAAGAAGAAAGCGAGTTCTTC.

The chain joins TRBV27 to TRBJ2-1, with TRBD2 identical over 10 bases. This CDR3 spans 15 amino acids. CDR1 is MNHEY, CDR2 SMNVEV, per germline (reference sequence). Trimming removed 10 bases from V and 6 bases from J; junction bases left unmatched: 12. CDR3 in DNA: TGTGCCACCAGCAGAGCGGGAGGGTTGGGCAATGAGCAGTTCTTC. Protein: CATSRAGGLGNEQFF.

The chain joins TRBV5-1 to TRBJ1-1, with 7 nucleotides matching TRBD1. From germline, CDR1 is SGHRS and CDR2 YFSETQ. Trimming cost V 3 bases and J 4 bases; bases outside gene matches: 9. This CDR3 comprises 15 residues. CDR3 residues: CASSYTQGFGTEAFF. The CDR3 DNA reads TGCGCCAGCAGCTACACACAGGGGTTCGGCACTGAAGCTTTCTTT.

The CDR3 here is CASSLGSAGFVGGYTF. CDR3 DNA: TGTGCCAGCAGCTTGGGCAGTGCGGGCTTCGTCGGTGGCTACACCTTC. V gene TRBV5-6 combines with J gene TRBJ1-2, with D unresolved. Between the trimmed V and J ends, which lost 0 bases and 7 bases, there was a span of 19 bases. Germline V gene data show CDR1 as SGHDT and CDR2 as YYEEEE. The CDR3 covers 16 residues.

This sequence joins TRBV18 and TRBJ2-7; 7 bases match TRBD2. With V trimmed by 1 base and J by 5 bases, 5 bases remained unmatched. Per the germline V gene, CDR1 is KGHSH and CDR2 is LQKENI. The CDR3 has 14 residues. CDR3 sequence (DNA): TGTGCCAGCTCACCACGGACTAGTAATGACGAGCAGTACTTC. As protein: CASSPRTSNDEQYF.

The chain recombines TRBV2 with TRBJ2-4; D is unclear. The V end lost 5 bases, the J end lost 0 bases, and 11 bases lay between the germline ends. Germline V gives CDR1 SNHLY, CDR2 FYNNEI. The CDR3 is 15 amino acids. The CDR3 here is CASSPQSLAKNIQYF. CDR3 coding DNA: TGTGCCAGCAGTCCCCAGTCCCTAGCCAAAAACATTCAGTACTTC.

The rearrangement links TRBV30 to TRBJ2-7; D possibly corresponds to TRBD2 (6 bases). Trimming removed 8 bases from V and 0 bases from J, with 14 bases in between. CDR1 is GTSNPN and CDR2 is SVGIG in the germline V gene (reference sequence). CDR3 size: 13 residues. The chain's CDR3 is CAGAGRDSYEQYF. The CDR3 region has the DNA TGTGCCGGGGCCGGGCGGGACTCCTACGAGCAGTACTTC.

This rearrangement joins TRBV3-1 (or the pseudogene TRBV3-2) to TRBJ1-5, with 9 nucleotides matching TRBD1. V lost 0 bases to trimming and J lost 4 bases; unmatched junction nucleotides: 4. This CDR3 is 16 amino acids long. The germline CDR1 and CDR2 sequences are LGHDT and YNNKEL (reference sequence). CDR3 DNA: TGTGCCAGCAGCCAAGATCTCGGACAGGGGAATCAGCCCCAGCATTTT. This codes for CASSQDLGQGNQPQHF.

The genes are TRBV14 and TRBJ2-1, with D maybe TRBD2 (6 bases). The CDR3 sequence is 14 residues long. Germline assignment: CDR1 SGHDN and CDR2 FVKESK. V was clipped by 1 base and J by 3 bases, with 7 bases between them. CDR3 DNA sequence: TGTGCCAGCAGCCAAGCGGGGGTCTACAATGAGCAGTTCTTC. The encoded protein is CASSQAGVYNEQFF.

V is TRBV9 and J is TRBJ1-3; D remains ambiguous. The V and J ends lost 3 bases and 0 bases respectively, with 7 bases between them. Looked up from germline, CDR1 is SGDLS and CDR2 is YYNGEE. The CDR3 runs to 14 residues. Here the CDR3 DNA reads TGTGCCAGCAGCGGTGGACTCTCTGGAAACACCATATATTTT. Its protein product is CASSGGLSGNTIYF.

The chain is built from TRBV27 and TRBJ2-5, with a tentative D call TRBD1 (5 bases). The CDR3 consists of 14 residues. Trimming stripped 5 bases from V and 1 base from J, with 11 bases between. Germline lookup yields CDR1 MNHEY and CDR2 SMNVEV (reference sequence). The CDR3 DNA follows: TGTGCCAGCAGTGAGCGACAGACCCAAGAGACCCAGTACTTC. This sequence encodes CASSERQTQETQYF.

The rearrangement links TRBV5-6 to TRBJ1-1; no clear D gene. Germline V lookup: CDR1 SGHDT, CDR2 YYEEEE. The length of the CDR3 is 13 residues. V lost 1 base to trimming and J lost 5 bases, with 9 bases between them. CDR3: CASSLREWTEAFF. CDR3 DNA: TGTGCCAGCAGCTTGAGGGAGTGGACTGAAGCTTTCTTT.

The V gene is TRBV3-1 (or the pseudogene TRBV3-2), the J gene TRBJ2-1; D is unclear. There are 14 residues in the CDR3. Germline CDR1 LGHDT, CDR2 YNNKEL (reference sequence). Trimming cost V 2 bases and J 5 bases, with 10 bases left between them. CDR3 residues: CASSQKRRDNEQFF. CDR3 DNA: TGTGCCAGCAGCCAAAAGCGCCGGGACAATGAGCAGTTCTTC.

This sequence joins TRBV24-1 and TRBJ2-7; D perhaps matches TRBD1 (5 bases). The CDR3 totals 12 residues. With 4 bases removed from V and 3 bases from J, the gap between germline ends came to 6 bases. From germline, CDR1 is KGHDR and CDR2 SFDVKD. CDR3 in DNA: TGTGCCACCAGTGAAAGGGGCTACGAGCAGTACTTC. Encoded protein: CATSERGYEQYF.

The J gene is TRBJ2-1, the V gene TRBV19, with 7 bases matching TRBD2. Germline V CDR1 and CDR2: LNHDA, SQIVND (reference sequence). The CDR3 covers 15 residues. The V gene end was trimmed by 6 bases and the J gene end by 0 bases; junction bases not matched to a gene: 5. This chain's CDR3 is CASSQLASSYNEQFF. The CDR3, as DNA: TGTGCCAGTAGCCAACTAGCGTCCTCCTACAATGAGCAGTTCTTC.

This clone appeared once. V and J are TRBV15 and TRBJ2-7; a possible D gene is TRBD2 (5 bases). The CDR3 loop spans 13 amino acids. V lost 0 bases to trimming and J lost 7 bases, with 10 bases between them. Per germline, CDR1 LNHNV and CDR2 YYDKDF (reference sequence). The CDR3 loop is CATSRDLPGEQYF. Written as DNA, the CDR3 is TGTGCCACCAGCAGAGATTTGCCGGGGGAGCAGTACTTC.

V and J are TRBV29-1 and TRBJ2-2, with TRBD1 matching over 9 bases. V trimming: 7 bases; J trimming: 3 bases; junction bases outside the gene matches: 6. CDR1 is SQVTM and CDR2 is ANQGSEA in the germline V gene. The CDR3 spans 14 residues. In DNA, the CDR3 is TGCAGCGCTCTCCGACAGGGGGACACCGGGGAGCTGTTTTTT. Translation: CSALRQGDTGELFF.

This clone came up once. The rearrangement uses TRBV5-5 and TRBJ1-1; TRBD1 agrees at 7 bases. CDR1 is SGHKS and CDR2 is YYEKEE in the germline V gene (reference sequence). V shed 0 bases, J shed 0 bases, and the junction held 2 bases outside the gene matches. This CDR3 spans 15 amino acids. In DNA, the CDR3 is TGTGCCAGCAGCTTGGTTACAGGGGTGAACACTGAAGCTTTCTTT. Translated: CASSLVTGVNTEAFF. The variable domain in full, with the rest retrieved from reference TRBV5-5 and TRBJ1-1, is DAGVTQSPTHLIKTRGQQVTLRCSPISGHKSVSWYQQVLGQGPQFIFQYYEKEERGRGNFPDRFSARQFPNYSSELNVNALLLGDSALYLCASSLVTGVNTEAFFGQGTRLTVV.